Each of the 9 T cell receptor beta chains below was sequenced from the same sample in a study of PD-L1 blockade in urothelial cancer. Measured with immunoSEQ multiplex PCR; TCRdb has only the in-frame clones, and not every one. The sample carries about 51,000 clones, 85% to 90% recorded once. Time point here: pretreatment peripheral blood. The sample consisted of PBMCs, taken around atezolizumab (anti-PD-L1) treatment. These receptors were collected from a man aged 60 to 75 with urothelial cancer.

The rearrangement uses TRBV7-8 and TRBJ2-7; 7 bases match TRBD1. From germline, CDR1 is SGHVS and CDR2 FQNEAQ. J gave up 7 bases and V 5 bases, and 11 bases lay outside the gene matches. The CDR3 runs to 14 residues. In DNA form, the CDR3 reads TGTGCCAGCAGCACAAACAGGGGAGTAAGGGAGCAGTACTTC. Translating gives CASSTNRGVREQYF. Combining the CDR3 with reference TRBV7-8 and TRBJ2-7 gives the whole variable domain GAGVSQSPRYKVAKRGQDVALRCDPISGHVSLFWYQQALGQGPEFLTYFQNEAQLDKSGLPSDRFFAERPEGSVSTLKIQRTQQEDSAVYLCASSTNRGVREQYFGPGTRLTVT.

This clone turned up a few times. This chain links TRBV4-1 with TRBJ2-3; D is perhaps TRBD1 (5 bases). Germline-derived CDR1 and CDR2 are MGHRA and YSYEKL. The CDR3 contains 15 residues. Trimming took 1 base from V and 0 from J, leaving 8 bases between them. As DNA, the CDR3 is TGCGCCAGCAGCCAAGCTCAGGGAAGCACAGATACGCAGTATTTT. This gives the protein CASSQAQGSTDTQYF.

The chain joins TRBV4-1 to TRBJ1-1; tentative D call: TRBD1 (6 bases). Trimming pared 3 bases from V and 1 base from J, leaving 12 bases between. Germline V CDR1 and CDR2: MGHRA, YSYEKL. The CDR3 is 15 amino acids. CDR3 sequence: CASSQEPGQNTEAFF. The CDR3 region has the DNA TGCGCCAGCAGCCAGGAACCGGGACAGAACACTGAAGCTTTCTTT.

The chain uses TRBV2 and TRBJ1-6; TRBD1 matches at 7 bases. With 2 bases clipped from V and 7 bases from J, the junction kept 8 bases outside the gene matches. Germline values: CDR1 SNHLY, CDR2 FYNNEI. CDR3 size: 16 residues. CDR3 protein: CASSERRDRGNSPLHF. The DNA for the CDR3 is TGTGCCAGCAGTGAAAGGAGGGACAGAGGGAATTCACCCCTCCACTTT.

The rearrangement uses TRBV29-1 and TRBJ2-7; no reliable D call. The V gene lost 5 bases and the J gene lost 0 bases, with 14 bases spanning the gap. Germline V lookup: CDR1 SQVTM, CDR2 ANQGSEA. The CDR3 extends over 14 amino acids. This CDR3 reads CSVKLFPSSYEQYF. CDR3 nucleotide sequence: TGCAGCGTTAAGCTCTTCCCTAGCTCCTACGAGCAGTACTTC.

CDR3 nucleotides: TGCGCCAGCAGCTATTGGCGGCTAGCGGGAGTTTCTCCTAGCACAGATACGCAGTATTTT. As protein: CASSYWRLAGVSPSTDTQYF. V is TRBV5-1 and J is TRBJ2-3, with 10 bases identical to TRBD2. Germline-derived CDR1 and CDR2 are SGHRS and YFSETQ. V lost 3 bases to trimming and J lost 0 bases; unmatched junction nucleotides: 16. CDR3 length: 20 amino acids.

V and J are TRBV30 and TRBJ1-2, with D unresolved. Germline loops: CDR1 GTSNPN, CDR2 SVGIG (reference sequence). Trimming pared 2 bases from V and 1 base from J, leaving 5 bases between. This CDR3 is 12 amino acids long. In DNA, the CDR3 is TGTGCCTGGAGTAAACATAACTATGGCTACACCTTC. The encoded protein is CAWSKHNYGYTF. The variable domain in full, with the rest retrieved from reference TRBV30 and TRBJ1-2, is SQTIHQWPATLVQPVGSPLSLECTVEGTSNPNLYWYRQAAGRGLQLLFYSVGIGQISSEVPQNLSASRPQDRQFILSSKKLLLSDSGFYLCAWSKHNYGYTFGSGTRLTVV.

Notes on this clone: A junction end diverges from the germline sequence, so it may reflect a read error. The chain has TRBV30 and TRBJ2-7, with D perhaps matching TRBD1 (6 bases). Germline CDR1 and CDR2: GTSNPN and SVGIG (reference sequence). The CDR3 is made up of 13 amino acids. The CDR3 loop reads CAWSTGHLYERYF. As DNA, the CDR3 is TGTGCCTGGAGTACGGGACACCTCTACGAGCGGTACTTC.

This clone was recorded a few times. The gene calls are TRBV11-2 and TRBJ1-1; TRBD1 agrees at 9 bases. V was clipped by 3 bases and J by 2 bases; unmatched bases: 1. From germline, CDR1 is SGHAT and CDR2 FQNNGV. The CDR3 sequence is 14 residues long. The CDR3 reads CASSLGQGNTEAFF. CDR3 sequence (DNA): TGTGCCAGCAGCTTGGGACAGGGAAACACTGAAGCTTTCTTT. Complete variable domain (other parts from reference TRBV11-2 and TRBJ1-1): EAGVAQSPRYKIIEKRQSVAFWCNPISGHATLYWYQQILGQGPKLLIQFQNNGVVDDSQLPKDRFSAERLKGVDSTLKIQPAKLEDSAVYLCASSLGQGNTEAFFGQGTRLTVV.